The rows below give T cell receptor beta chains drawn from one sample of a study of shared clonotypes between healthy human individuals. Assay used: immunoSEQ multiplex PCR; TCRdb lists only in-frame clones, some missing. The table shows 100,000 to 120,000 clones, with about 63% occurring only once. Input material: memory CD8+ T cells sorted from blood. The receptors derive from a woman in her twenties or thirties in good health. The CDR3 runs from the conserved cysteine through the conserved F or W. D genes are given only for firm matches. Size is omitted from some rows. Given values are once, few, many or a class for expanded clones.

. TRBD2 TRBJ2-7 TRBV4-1 TGCGCCAGCAGCCCGGGGGGAGTCACCTACGAGCAGTACTTC CASSPGGVTYEQYF
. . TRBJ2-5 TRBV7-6 TGTGCCAGCAGCCCCCGAATCCTCGGGGGACGGGGGGAGACCCAGTACTTC CASSPRILGGRGETQYF
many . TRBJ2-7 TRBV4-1 TGCGCCAGCAGCCAGGGAACAGGGCTGCAGTACTTC CASSQGTGLQYF
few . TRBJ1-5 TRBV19 TGTGCCAGTATAAAAGGGGGTAATCAGCCCCAGCATTTT CASIKGGNQPQHF
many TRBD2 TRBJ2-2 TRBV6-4 TGTGCCAGCAGTGAGGGACTAGCTGACACCGGGGAGCTGTTTTTT CASSEGLADTGELFF
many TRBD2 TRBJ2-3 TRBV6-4 TGTGCCAGCAGCGACGGGGCGGGAGCGGCAGATACGCAGTATTTT CASSDGAGAADTQYF
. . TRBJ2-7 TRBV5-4 TGTGCCAGCAGCTTAACGGGGAGCTCCTACGAGCAGTACTTC CASSLTGSSYEQYF
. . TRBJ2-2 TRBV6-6 TGTGCCAGCAGTTACTCAGGCGGGGAGCTGTTTTTT CASSYSGGELFF
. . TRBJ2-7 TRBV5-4 TGTGCCAGCAGCTTGGCCCAGGGTTCCTACGAGCAGTACTTC CASSLAQGSYEQYF
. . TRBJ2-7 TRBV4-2 TGTGCCAGCAGCCAAGACGGAACAGGGGGGGCCTACGAGCAGTACTTC CASSQDGTGGAYEQYF
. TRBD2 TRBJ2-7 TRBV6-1 TGTGCCAGCAGTGAGGAGACTAGCGAATACTACGAGCAGTACTTC CASSEETSEYYEQYF
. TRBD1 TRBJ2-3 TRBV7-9 TGTGCCAGCAGCTTAGTTCAGGGGGCAGTCACAGATACGCAGTATTTT CASSLVQGAVTDTQYF
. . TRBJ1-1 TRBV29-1 TGCAGCTTTAACCGACAGTCCCACACTGAAGCTTTCTTT CSFNRQSHTEAFF
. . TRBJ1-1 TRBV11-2 TGTGCCAGCAGCTTACAGGGGAACACTGAAGCTTTCTTT CASSLQGNTEAFF
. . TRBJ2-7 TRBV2 TGTGCCAGCAGTCCAGCGTATGAGCAGTACTTC CASSPAYEQYF
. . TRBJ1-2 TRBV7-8 TGTGCCAGCAGCTTAAGAATGGAGTGGTATGGCTACACCTTC CASSLRMEWYGYTF
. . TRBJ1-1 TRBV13 TGTGCCAGCAGCCCTGACCAGGGGAGGCGCACTGAAGCTTTCTTT CASSPDQGRRTEAFF
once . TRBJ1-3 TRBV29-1 TGCAGCGTTGAGCGGCCGGGGGGAAACACCATATATTTT CSVERPGGNTIYF
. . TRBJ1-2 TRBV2 TGTGCCAGCAGTGATGGCGATTATGGCTACACCTTC CASSDGDYGYTF
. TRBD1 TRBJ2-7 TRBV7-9 TGTGCCAGCAGCAAACCGACAGGGGGCGAGCAGTACTTC CASSKPTGGEQYF
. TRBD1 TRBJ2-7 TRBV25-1 TGTGCCAGCGAGCCGGGACAGGGACCCTACGAGCAGTACTTC CASEPGQGPYEQYF
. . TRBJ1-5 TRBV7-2 TGTGCCAGCAGTCATCGGAGTAGCAATCAGCCCCAGCATTTT CASSHRSSNQPQHF
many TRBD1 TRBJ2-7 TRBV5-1 TGCGCCAGCGGGACAGACTTCCACGAGCAGTACTTC CASGTDFHEQYF
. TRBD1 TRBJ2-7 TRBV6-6 TGTGCCAGCAGTGGCCGGACAGGGGGTGTCTACGAGCAGTACTTC CASSGRTGGVYEQYF
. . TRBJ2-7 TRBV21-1 TGTGCCAGCAGCAAAGGAGGGGGGACTAGCGGGAGTTTCTCCTACGAGCAGTACTTC CASSKGGGTSGSFSYEQYF
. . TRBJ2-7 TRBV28 TGTGCCAGCAGCCGGGCCCTTGGACGGAACCCCTACGAGCAGTACTTC CASSRALGRNPYEQYF
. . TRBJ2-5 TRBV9 TGTGCCAGCAGCGTAGCTGGGACTCAAGAGACCCAGTACTTC CASSVAGTQETQYF
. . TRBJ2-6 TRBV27 TGTGCCAGCAGTCCCACCCCGACAGGTATCCCTGTAGGGGGGGCCAACGTCCTGACTTTC CASSPTPTGIPVGGANVLTF
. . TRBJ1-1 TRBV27 TGTGCCAGCAGCCCTTTTGGGCTCACTGAAGCTTTCTTT CASSPFGLTEAFF
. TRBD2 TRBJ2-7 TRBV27 TGTGCCAGCACCCAAGGGCCTAGCGGAGCGTACGAGCAGTACTTC CASTQGPSGAYEQYF
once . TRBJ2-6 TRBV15 TGTGCCACCAGCAGAGATGAGGCGGCATTCTCTGGGGCCAACGTCCTGACTTTC CATSRDEAAFSGANVLTF
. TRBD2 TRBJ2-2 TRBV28 TGTGCCAGCAGCCGGAGCGGGGGGGCCCCCGGGGAGCTGTTTTTT CASSRSGGAPGELFF
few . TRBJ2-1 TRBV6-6 TGTGCCAGCAGTACGACTAGAGCCCTGTTCAATGAGCAGTTCTTC CASSTTRALFNEQFF
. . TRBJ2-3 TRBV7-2 TGTGCCAGCACCCCCGTCCGGCGAGATACGCAGTATTTT CASTPVRRDTQYF
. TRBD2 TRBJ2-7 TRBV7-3 TGTGCCAGCAGCCCCGAGGGGACTAGCGAGTACGAGCAGTACTTC CASSPEGTSEYEQYF
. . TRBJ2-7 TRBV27 TGTGCCAGCAGTTTCCGGACACCCTTCTACGAGCAGTACTTC CASSFRTPFYEQYF
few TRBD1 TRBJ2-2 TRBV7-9 TGTGCCAGCAGCCACCCGGACAGGGGGACCGGGGAGCTGTTTTTT CASSHPDRGTGELFF
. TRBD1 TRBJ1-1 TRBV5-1 TGCGCCAGCAGCTTGAGGGCGGAGGGGGCTCACACTGAAGCTTTCTTT CASSLRAEGAHTEAFF
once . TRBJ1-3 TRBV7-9 TGTGCCAGCAGCTCAACTGCTGGGTCCTACTCTGGAAACACCATATATTTT CASSSTAGSYSGNTIYF
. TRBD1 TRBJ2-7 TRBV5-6 TGTGCCAGCAGCTGGGACAGGGGGTCCTACGAGCAGTACTTC CASSWDRGSYEQYF
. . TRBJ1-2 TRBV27 TGTGCCAGCAAAGAAAAGGACTCTGCTAACTATGGCTACACCTTC CASKEKDSANYGYTF
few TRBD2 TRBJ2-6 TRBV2 TGTGCCAGCAGAGGAGGACTAGCGGCCTCTGGGGCCAACGTCCTGACTTTC CASRGGLAASGANVLTF
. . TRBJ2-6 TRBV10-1 TGCGCCAGCAGTGCAGATTTCGCACAAAGTCGGGCCAACGTCCTGACTTTC CASSADFAQSRANVLTF
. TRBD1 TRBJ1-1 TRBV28 TGTGCCAGCAGTTTGCCCGGCGCCCGACAGGGGGGGAACACTGAAGCTTTCTTT CASSLPGARQGGNTEAFF
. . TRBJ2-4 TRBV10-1 TGCGCCAGCAGTGAGTCAGGGATGGGGGACATTCAGTACTTC CASSESGMGDIQYF
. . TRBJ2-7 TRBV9 TGTGCCAGCAGCGCCGGGGGAGTTGACGAGCAGTACTTC CASSAGGVDEQYF
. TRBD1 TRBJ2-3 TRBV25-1 TGTGCCAGCAGTTCAAATTCCGGGACAGGGGGCGAGGATACGCAGTATTTT CASSSNSGTGGEDTQYF
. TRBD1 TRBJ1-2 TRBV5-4 TGTGCCAGCAGCATAGGACAGGGAGATTTTGGCTACACCTTC CASSIGQGDFGYTF
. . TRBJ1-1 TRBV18 TGTGCCAGCTCACCGGACCGTGGGGTTAACACTGAAGCTTTCTTT CASSPDRGVNTEAFF
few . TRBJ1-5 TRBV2 TGTGCCAGCAGTGAAGGGACAGCCAGCAATCAGCCCCAGCATTTT CASSEGTASNQPQHF
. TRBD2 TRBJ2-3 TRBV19 TGTGCCAGTAGTATGGAGCAATATAGCGGGAGTTTGACAGATACGCAGTATTTT CASSMEQYSGSLTDTQYF
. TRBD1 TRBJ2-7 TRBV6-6 TGTGCCAGCACCGGGACAGGGGGGTACGAGCAGTACTTC CASTGTGGYEQYF
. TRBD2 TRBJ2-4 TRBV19 TGTGCCAGTAGTATTTTGAGCGGGACAAACATTCAGTACTTC CASSILSGTNIQYF
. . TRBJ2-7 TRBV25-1 TGTGCCAGCAGTGACCAATCGACAGGTGCATCCTACGAGCAGTACTTC CASSDQSTGASYEQYF
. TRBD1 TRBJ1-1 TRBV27 TGTGCCAGCAGTTGGACAGGGGGGAACACTGAAGCTTTCTTT CASSWTGGNTEAFF
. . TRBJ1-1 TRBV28 TGTGCCAGCAGTTTATGGGGGGGATTTTTTCCGATGAACACTGAAGCTTTCTTT CASSLWGGFFPMNTEAFF
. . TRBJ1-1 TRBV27 TGTGCCAGCAGCGGACAGATGAACACTGAAGCTTTCTTT CASSGQMNTEAFF
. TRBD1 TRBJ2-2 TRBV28 TGTGCCAGCAGTTCACGGGACAGGATAATTCCGAACACCGGGGAGCTGTTTTTT CASSSRDRIIPNTGELFF
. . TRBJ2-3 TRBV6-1 TGTGCCAGTACTACAGGGGAAGGGGGGTCAGATACGCAGTATTTT CASTTGEGGSDTQYF